The sequence of this TCR beta chain was determined in a study of T cells in Graves' hyperthyroidism and ophthalmopathy. The CDR3 loop spans 14 amino acids. V was shortened by 0 bases and J by 2 bases, with 8 bases between the two germline ends. Germline loops: CDR1 SGDLS, CDR2 YYNGEE. Authors of the study amplified TCR beta CDR3 regions from RNA transcripts. RT-PCR in the first round (using the HTBI primer set) targeted the TCR CDR3. TCRdb re-derived calls from the multiplex PCR reads in MiXCR, one entry per CDR3 protein. The sample holds approximately 700,000 distinct CDR3 sequences, 16% seen once. This chain links TRBV9 with TRBJ1-2; D is unclear. The TCR comes from a man aged 18 to 30 with Graves' hyperthyroidism. The sequencing input was blood. The CDR3 DNA is TGTGCCAGCAGCGTAGACGGTCAGAACTATGGCTACACCTTC. Translated: CASSVDGQNYGYTF.